These 9 T cell receptor beta chains were all obtained from the same sample, sequenced in a study of blood T cell repertoires in COVID-19 (dated by TCRdb to 2020 to 2021). Libraries came from the immunoSEQ multiplex PCR assay. Not all clones reach the TCRdb copy of this immuneACCESS table, which keeps in-frame sequences only. Checked studies attribute under half of the gap to unresolved V genes and leave the rest unexplained. For this sample the table gives 200,000 to 250,000 clones, of which about nine tenths were detected only once. The ten largest clones take up 6.5% of the sample. The sequencing input was peripheral blood. The receptors derive from a man in his 60s who had recovered from COVID-19.

This clone was counted once. The chain carries TRBV5-1 and TRBJ2-2; the D is unclear. Germline CDR1 and CDR2: SGHRS and YFSETQ. CDR3 length equals 13 residues. V was pared by 0 bases and J by 16 bases, with 16 bases between. Written as DNA, the CDR3 is TGCGCCAGCAGCTTGGAGCCTTACCAATCGCGGTTTTTT. Protein product: CASSLEPYQSRFF.

The rearrangement links TRBV10-3 to TRBJ2-5, with TRBD1 matching over 8 bases. The CDR3 sequence is 13 residues long. Looked up from germline, CDR1 is ENHRY and CDR2 is SYGVKD. Unmatched junction bases numbered 7, after V lost 6 bases and J lost 7 bases. The chain's CDR3 is CAIRTGDRSTQYF. CDR3 nucleotide sequence: TGTGCCATCAGGACAGGGGATCGGTCGACCCAGTACTTC.

V usage is TRBV6-1 and J usage is TRBJ1-5, with D unclear. Per the germline V gene, CDR1 is MNHNS and CDR2 is SASEGT. The CDR3 sequence is 15 residues long. V lost 0 bases and J lost 7, with 13 bases in between. CDR3 protein: CASSEARRSMQPQHF. The CDR3 DNA follows: TGTGCCAGCAGTGAAGCGCGCCGTAGTATGCAGCCCCAGCATTTT.

A single count supports this clone. The V call is TRBV11-2, the J call TRBJ2-1, with TRBD2 identical over 9 bases. The CDR3 is 14 amino acids. The V gene end was trimmed by 5 bases and the J gene end by 7 bases; junction bases not matched to a gene: 6. Germline V gene lookup returns CDR1 SGHAT and CDR2 FQNNGV. CDR3 DNA sequence: TGTGCCAGCAGCCCCAGCGGGGGGACGAATGAGCAGTTCTTC. It translates to CASSPSGGTNEQFF.

DNA for the CDR3: TGTGCTAGTGGTTTGGTGAGAGGGGGTGGCACAGATACGCAGTATTTT. This codes for CASGLVRGGGTDTQYF. The chain uses TRBV12-5 and TRBJ2-3; tentatively, D is TRBD1 (6 bases). Trimming shortened V by 0 bases and J by 1 base, and 11 bases separated the two germline ends. The CDR3 runs to 16 residues. Germline CDR1 is LGHNT and CDR2 is FRNRAP.

The rearrangement joins TRBV21-1 to TRBJ2-5; the table's D call of TRBD1 was not tested on the DNA. TRBV21-1 constitutes a pseudogene. This CDR3 has 13 residues. The CDR3 protein is CASSKGHAETQYF. The CDR3 nucleotides are TGTGCCAGCAGCAAAGGACACGCGGAGACCCAGTACTTC.

V is TRBV7-9 and J is TRBJ1-3; 10 nucleotides line up with TRBD1. From germline, CDR1 is SEHNR and CDR2 FQNEAQ (reference sequence). The V gene end was trimmed by 0 bases and the J gene end by 1 base; junction bases not matched to a gene: 3. The CDR3 sequence is 17 residues long. The CDR3 spells CASSLAGTGVSGNTIYF. In DNA form, the CDR3 reads TGTGCCAGCAGCTTAGCCGGGACAGGGGTTTCTGGAAACACCATATATTTT.

The rearrangement uses TRBV7-2 and TRBJ2-2; 9 bases are shared with TRBD2. Germline values: CDR1 SGHTA, CDR2 FQGNSA. V lost 5 bases to trimming and J lost 4 bases; unmatched junction nucleotides: 5. The CDR3 is 15 amino acids. The CDR3 region has the DNA TGTGCCAGCAGCCCCGGGACTAGCCCCACCGGGGAGCTGTTTTTT. Its protein is CASSPGTSPTGELFF.

The J gene is TRBJ1-1, the V gene TRBV2, with 9 bases fitting TRBD1. The CDR3 is made up of 13 amino acids. The V gene end was trimmed by 7 bases and the J gene end by 3 bases; junction bases not matched to a gene: 3. The germline V gene has CDR1 SNHLY and CDR2 FYNNEI. The CDR3 DNA is TGTGCCAGCACGACAGGGGGGTACACTGAAGCTTTCTTT. Its translation is CASTTGGYTEAFF.